This TCR beta chain was captured in a study of T cell repertoires in cytomegalovirus infection. Study results and caveats: HLA-C-restricted CMV clonotypes gave the most frequent clonotype in two of eight donors.

The CDR3 has 11 amino acids. Germline CDR1 reads SGHVS; CDR2 reads FQNEAQ. TCRdb re-analysed the reads in MiXCR, keeping a single row per CDR3 protein. The sample has 300,000 or so distinct CDR3 sequences; about a tenth are singletons. This clonotype was recorded at least ten times. Its target is unknown. A junction boundary mismatches the germline segment, possibly from a read error. This chain connects TRBV7-8 to TRBJ2-5; TRBD2 aligns across 9 bases. The sequencing sample was made of PBMCs. The source is a human donor in good health (CMV status not recorded). Some clones in this sample may be carry-over from other donors' samples. The CDR3 DNA follows: TGTGCCAGCAGCTTAGGCGGGACTAGCAACTTC. The encoded protein is CASSLGGTSNF.